This T cell receptor beta chain was identified during a study of T cells in localized non-small cell lung cancer. Study conclusions and caveats: Appearance in adjacent lung was seen for a median around 60 of the top 100 tumor clones. Elevated circulating T cell density in blood was associated with longer overall survival.

Nonneoplastic adjacent lung devoid of atypia was obtained no less than 2 cm from the tumor margin. In regard to this clone: What it binds is not known.

The CDR3 extends over 16 amino acids. V dropped 7 bases and J dropped 3 bases, with 21 bases sitting between them. Germline V gene data show CDR1 as MDHEN and CDR2 as SYDVKM. Repertoires were generated with immunoSEQ multiplex PCR, while TCRdb's copy carries only in-frame clones and drops some. This sample has about 1,200 clones, with around 25% found just once. The source is a woman between 35 and 70 years old with stage I squamous cell lung carcinoma. The chain uses TRBV28 and TRBJ1-2, with D uncertain. The sequenced sample was normal lung tissue next to the tumor, obtained before any cancer treatment. CDR3 amino acids: CASTSVRSRPYYGYTF. As DNA, the CDR3 is TGTGCCAGCACCTCTGTCAGGTCCCGCCCGTACTATGGCTACACCTTC.